The source of this T cell receptor (beta chain) is a study of identifying expanded T cells in peripheral blood. Points from the study as a whole: Clone count variance between roughly two-week samples rose with total template count. Over two and four weeks, about 15 and 18 clones changed, versus roughly 1.2 between replicates.

Per the germline V gene, CDR1 is SNHLY and CDR2 is FYNNEI. V lost 2 bases, J lost 8 bases, and 16 bases lay in between. The CDR3 spans 15 residues. Sequencing used immunoSEQ multiplex PCR; TCRdb keeps in-frame clones, though not all of them. Of approximately 120,000 clones listed, about nine tenths are singletons. Healthy donors had no documented immune events, such as infections, while sampled. There are a few counts of this clone. What it binds is unknown. Sequences were obtained from blood. The clonotype originates from a person between 18 and 70 years old in good health. The chain employs TRBV2 and TRBJ2-1; perhaps TRBD1 as D (6 bases). CDR3 residues: CASSETYSKGDEQFF. CDR3 sequence (DNA): TGTGCCAGCAGTGAAACCTACTCTAAGGGGGATGAGCAGTTCTTC.